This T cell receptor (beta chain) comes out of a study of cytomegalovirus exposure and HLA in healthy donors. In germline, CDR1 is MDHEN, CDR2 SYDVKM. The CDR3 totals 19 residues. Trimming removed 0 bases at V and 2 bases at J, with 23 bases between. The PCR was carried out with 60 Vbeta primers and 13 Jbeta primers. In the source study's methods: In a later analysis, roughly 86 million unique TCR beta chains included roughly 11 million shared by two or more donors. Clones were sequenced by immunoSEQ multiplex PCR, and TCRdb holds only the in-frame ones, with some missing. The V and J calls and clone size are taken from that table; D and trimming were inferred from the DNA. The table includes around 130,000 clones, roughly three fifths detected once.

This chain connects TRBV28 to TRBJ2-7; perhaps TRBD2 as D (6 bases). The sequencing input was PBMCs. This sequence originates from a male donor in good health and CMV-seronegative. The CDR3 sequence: CASSLWASAGPSVPYEQYF. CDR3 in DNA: TGTGCCAGCAGTTTATGGGCGAGTGCTGGGCCTAGCGTCCCCTACGAGCAGTACTTC. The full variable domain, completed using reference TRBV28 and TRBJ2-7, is DVKVTQSSRYLVKRTGEKVFLECVQDMDHENMFWYRQDPGLGLRLIYFSYDVKMKEKGDIPEGYSVSREKKERFSLILESASTNQTSMYLCASSLWASAGPSVPYEQYFGPGTRLTVT.